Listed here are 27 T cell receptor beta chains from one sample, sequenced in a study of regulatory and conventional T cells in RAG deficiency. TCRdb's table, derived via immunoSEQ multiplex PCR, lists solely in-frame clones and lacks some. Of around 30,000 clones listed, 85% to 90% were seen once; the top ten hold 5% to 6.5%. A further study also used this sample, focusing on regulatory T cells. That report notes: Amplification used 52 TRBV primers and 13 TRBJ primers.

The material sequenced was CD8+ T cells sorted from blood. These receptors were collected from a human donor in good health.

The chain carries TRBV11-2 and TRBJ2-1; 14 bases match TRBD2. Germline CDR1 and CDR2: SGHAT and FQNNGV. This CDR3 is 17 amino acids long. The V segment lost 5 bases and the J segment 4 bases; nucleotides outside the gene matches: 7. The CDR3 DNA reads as TGTGCCAGCAGCCTCGGGACTAGCGGGAGCCAATACAATGAGCAGTTCTTC. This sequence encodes CASSLGTSGSQYNEQFF.

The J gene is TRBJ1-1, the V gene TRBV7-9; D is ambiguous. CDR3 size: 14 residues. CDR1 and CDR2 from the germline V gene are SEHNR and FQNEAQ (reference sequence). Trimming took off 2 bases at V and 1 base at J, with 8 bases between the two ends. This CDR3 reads CASSLFSGNTEAFF. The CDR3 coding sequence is TGTGCCAGCAGCTTATTCTCAGGGAACACTGAAGCTTTCTTT.

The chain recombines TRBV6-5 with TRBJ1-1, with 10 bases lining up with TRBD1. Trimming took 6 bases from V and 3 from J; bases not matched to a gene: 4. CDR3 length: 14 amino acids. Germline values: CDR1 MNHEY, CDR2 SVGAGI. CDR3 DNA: TGTGCCAGCAGCCTGGACAGGGGGGACACTGAAGCTTTCTTT. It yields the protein CASSLDRGDTEAFF.

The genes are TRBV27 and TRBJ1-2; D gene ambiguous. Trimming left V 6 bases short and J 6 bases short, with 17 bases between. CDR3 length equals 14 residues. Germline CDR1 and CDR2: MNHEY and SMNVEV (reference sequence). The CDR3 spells CASSRPGSLHGYTF. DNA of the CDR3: TGTGCCAGCAGCCGACCCGGGTCTTTGCATGGCTACACCTTC.

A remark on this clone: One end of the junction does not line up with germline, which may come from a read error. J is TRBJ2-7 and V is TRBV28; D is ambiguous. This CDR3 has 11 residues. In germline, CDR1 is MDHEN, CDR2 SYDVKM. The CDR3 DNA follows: TGTGCCAGCGGGCAGGCGACAACAAGCGCTTTC. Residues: CASGQATTSAF.

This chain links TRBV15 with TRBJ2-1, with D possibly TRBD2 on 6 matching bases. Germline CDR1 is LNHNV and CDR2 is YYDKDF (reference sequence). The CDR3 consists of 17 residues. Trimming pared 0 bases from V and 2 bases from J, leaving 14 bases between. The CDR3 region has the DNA TGTGCCACCAGCAGAGATCGACTAGGGAATACCTACAATGAGCAGTTCTTC. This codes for CATSRDRLGNTYNEQFF.

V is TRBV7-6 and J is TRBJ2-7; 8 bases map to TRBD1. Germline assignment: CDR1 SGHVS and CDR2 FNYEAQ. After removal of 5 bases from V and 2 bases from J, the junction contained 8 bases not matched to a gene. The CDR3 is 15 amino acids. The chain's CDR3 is CASSPGGENTYEQYF. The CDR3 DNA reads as TGTGCCAGCAGCCCAGGGGGCGAGAACACCTACGAGCAGTACTTC. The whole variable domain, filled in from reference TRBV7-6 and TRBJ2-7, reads GAGVSQSPRYKVTKRGQDVALRCDPISGHVSLYWYRQALGQGPEFLTYFNYEAQQDKSGLPNDRFSAERPEGSISTLTIQRTEQRDSAMYRCASSPGGENTYEQYFGPGTRLTVT.

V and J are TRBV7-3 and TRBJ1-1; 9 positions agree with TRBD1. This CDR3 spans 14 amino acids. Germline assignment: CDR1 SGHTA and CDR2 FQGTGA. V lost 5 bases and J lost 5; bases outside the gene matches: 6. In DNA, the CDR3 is TGTGCCAGCAGCAACACAGGGGGCCTAACTGAAGCTTTCTTT. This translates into CASSNTGGLTEAFF.

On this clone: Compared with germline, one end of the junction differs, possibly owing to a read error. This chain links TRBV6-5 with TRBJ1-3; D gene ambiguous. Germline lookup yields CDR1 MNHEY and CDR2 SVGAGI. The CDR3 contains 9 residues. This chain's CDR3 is CASGYTIYF. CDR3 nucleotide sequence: TGTGCCAGCGGTTACACCATATATTTT.

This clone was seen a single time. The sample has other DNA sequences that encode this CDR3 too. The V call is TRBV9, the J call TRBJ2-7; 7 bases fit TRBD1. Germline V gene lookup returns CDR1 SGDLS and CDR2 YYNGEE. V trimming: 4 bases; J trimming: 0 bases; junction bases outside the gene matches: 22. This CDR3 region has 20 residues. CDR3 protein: CASSPTIPTTGQTFSYEQYF. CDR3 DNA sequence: TGTGCCAGCAGCCCTACTATCCCAACCACGGGACAGACCTTCTCCTACGAGCAGTACTTC.

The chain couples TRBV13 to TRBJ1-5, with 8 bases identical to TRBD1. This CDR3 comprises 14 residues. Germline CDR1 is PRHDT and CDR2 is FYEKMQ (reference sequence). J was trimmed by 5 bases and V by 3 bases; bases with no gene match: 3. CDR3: CASSFGQGDQPQHF. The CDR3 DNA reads TGTGCCAGCAGCTTTGGACAGGGTGATCAGCCCCAGCATTTT.

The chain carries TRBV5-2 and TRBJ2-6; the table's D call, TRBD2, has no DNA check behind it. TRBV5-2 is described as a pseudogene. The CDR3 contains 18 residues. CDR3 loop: CASNASGEYTSRANVLTF. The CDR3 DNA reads TGTGCCAGCAATGCGTCTGGAGAGTACACAAGTCGGGCCAACGTCCTGACTTTC.

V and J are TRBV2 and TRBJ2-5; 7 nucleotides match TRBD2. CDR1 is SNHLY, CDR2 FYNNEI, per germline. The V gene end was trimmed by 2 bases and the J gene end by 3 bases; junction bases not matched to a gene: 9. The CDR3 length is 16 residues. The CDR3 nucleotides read TGTGCCAGCAGTGAACCCCCCGGGACTACCAAAGAGACCCAGTACTTC. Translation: CASSEPPGTTKETQYF. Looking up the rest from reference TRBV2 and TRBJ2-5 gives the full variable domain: EPEVTQTPSHQVTQMGQEVILRCVPISNHLYFYWYRQILGQKVEFLVSFYNNEISEKSEIFDDQFSVERPDGSNFTLKIRSTKLEDSAMYFCASSEPPGTTKETQYFGPGTRLLVL.

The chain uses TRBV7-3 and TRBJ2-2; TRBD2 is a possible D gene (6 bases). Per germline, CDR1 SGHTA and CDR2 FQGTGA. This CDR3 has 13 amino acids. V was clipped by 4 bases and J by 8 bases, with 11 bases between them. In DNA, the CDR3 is TGTGCCAGCAGCTCAATCGGGGGAGGGGAGCTGTTTTTT. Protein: CASSSIGGGELFF.

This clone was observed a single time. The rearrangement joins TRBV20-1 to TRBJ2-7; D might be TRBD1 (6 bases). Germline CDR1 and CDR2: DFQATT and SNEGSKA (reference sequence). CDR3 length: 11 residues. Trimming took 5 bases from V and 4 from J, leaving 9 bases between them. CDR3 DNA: TGCAGTGCTTCCAGGGGTTACGAGCAGTACTTC. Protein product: CSASRGYEQYF.

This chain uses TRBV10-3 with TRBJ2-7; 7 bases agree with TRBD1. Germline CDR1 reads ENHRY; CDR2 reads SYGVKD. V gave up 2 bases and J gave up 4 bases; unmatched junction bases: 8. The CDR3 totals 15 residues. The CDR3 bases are TGTGCCATCAGTGAGGACGGGACAGATTTTTACGAGCAGTACTTC. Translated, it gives CAISEDGTDFYEQYF.

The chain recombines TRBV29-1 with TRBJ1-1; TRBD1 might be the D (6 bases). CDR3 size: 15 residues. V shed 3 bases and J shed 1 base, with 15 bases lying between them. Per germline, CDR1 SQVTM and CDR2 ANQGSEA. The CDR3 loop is CSVEGGGEGNTEAFF. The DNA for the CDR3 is TGCAGCGTTGAGGGAGGGGGGGAAGGGAACACTGAAGCTTTCTTT.

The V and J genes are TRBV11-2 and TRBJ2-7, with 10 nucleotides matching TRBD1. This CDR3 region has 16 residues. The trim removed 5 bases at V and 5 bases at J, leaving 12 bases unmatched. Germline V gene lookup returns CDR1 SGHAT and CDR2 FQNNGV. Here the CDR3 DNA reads TGTGCCAGCAGCCCAGGGGACAGGGGAAGTTATGACGAGCAGTACTTC. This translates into CASSPGDRGSYDEQYF.

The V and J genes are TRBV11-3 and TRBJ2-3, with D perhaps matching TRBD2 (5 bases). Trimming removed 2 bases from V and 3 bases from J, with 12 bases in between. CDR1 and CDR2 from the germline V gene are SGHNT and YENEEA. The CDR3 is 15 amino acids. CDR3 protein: CASSLRSGETDTQYF. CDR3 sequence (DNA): TGTGCCAGCAGCTTAAGGAGTGGGGAGACAGATACGCAGTATTTT. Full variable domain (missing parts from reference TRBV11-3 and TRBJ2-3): EAGVVQSPRYKIIEKKQPVAFWCNPISGHNTLYWYLQNLGQGPELLIRYENEEAVDDSQLPKDRFSAERLKGVDSTLKIQPAELGDSAVYLCASSLRSGETDTQYFGPGTRLTVL.

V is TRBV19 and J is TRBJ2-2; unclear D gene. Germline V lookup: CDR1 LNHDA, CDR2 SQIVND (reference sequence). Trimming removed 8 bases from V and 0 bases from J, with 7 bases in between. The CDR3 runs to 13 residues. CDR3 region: CASPRANTGELFF. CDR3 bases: TGTGCCAGTCCTAGGGCGAACACCGGGGAGCTGTTTTTT. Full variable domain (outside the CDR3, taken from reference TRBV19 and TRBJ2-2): DGGITQSPKYLFRKEGQNVTLSCEQNLNHDAMYWYRQDPGQGLRLIYYSQIVNDFQKGDIAEGYSVSREKKESFPLTVTSAQKNPTAFYLCASPRANTGELFFGEGSRLTVL.

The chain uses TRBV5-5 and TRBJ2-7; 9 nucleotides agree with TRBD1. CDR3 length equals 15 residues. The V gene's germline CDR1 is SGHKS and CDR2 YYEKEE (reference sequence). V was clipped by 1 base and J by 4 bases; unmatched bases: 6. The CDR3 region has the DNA TGTGCCAGCAGCTTGCCGGTGACAGGGGGATACGAGCAGTACTTC. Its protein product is CASSLPVTGGYEQYF.

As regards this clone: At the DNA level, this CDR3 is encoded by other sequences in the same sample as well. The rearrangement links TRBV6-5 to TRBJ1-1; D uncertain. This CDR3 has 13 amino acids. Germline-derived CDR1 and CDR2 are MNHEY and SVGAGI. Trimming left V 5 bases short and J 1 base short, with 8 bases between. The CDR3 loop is CASSERENTEAFF. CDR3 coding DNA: TGTGCCAGCAGTGAACGAGAGAACACTGAAGCTTTCTTT.

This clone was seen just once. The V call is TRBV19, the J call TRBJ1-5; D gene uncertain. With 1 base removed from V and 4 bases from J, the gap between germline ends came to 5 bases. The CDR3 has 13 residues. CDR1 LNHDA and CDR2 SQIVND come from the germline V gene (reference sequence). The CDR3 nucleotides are TGTGCCAGTAGTATAGGGGAAAATCAGCCCCAGCATTTT. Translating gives CASSIGENQPQHF.

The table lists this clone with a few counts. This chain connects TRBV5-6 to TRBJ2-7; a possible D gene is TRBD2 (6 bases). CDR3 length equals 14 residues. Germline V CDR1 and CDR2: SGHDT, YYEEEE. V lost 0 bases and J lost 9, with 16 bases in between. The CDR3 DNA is TGTGCCAGCAGCTTGGATCGGGGGAATCGGGGGCAGTACTTC. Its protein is CASSLDRGNRGQYF.

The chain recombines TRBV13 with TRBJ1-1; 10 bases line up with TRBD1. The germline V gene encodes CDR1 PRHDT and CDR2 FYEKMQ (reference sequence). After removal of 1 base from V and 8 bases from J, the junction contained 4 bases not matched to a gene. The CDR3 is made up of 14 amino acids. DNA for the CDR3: TGTGCCAGCAGCTTAGCGACAGGGGGCGAAGAAGCTTTCTTT. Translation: CASSLATGGEEAFF.

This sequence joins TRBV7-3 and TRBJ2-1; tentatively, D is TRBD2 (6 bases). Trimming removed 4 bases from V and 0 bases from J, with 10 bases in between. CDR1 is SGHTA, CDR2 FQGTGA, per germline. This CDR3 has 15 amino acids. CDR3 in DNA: TGTGCCAGCAGCTCGGACGGGAGCTCCTACAATGAGCAGTTCTTC. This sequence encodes CASSSDGSSYNEQFF.

The CDR3 sequence is CASSWGTGNQPQHF. The CDR3 DNA reads TGTGCCAGCAGCTGGGGGACAGGGAACCAGCCCCAGCATTTT. This rearrangement joins TRBV5-5 to TRBJ1-5; 9 nucleotides agree with TRBD1. V shed 3 bases, J shed 7 bases, and the junction held 5 bases outside the gene matches. Germline lookup yields CDR1 SGHKS and CDR2 YYEKEE (reference sequence). The CDR3 runs to 14 residues.